These 19 T cell receptor beta chains came from one sample sequenced in a study of blood T cell repertoires in COVID-19. This table comes from immunoSEQ multiplex PCR, and its TCRdb copy is limited to in-frame clones, with some not included. The repertoire holds under 85,000 clones, with about 83% as singletons. Input material: peripheral blood. These receptors all come from an elderly woman with active or convalescent COVID-19.

The chain links TRBV6-5 to TRBJ2-1; 8 bases map to TRBD2. Germline CDR1 is MNHEY and CDR2 is SVGAGI. The CDR3 spans 14 residues. With V trimmed by 2 bases and J by 12 bases, 9 bases remained unmatched. The CDR3 DNA is TGTGCCAGCAGTTACGCGGGGGGCCGTGCCCGGCAGTTCTTC. This sequence encodes CASSYAGGRARQFF.

Here the CDR3 reads CASSYPPGQGTEAFF. The CDR3 DNA reads as TGTGCCAGCAGTTACCCCCCGGGACAGGGCACTGAAGCTTTCTTT. This chain joins TRBV6-5 and TRBJ1-1, with TRBD1 matching over 9 bases. The CDR3 is made up of 15 amino acids. The V gene's germline CDR1 is MNHEY and CDR2 SVGAGI. Trimming took 2 bases from V and 4 from J; bases not matched to a gene: 5.

The rearrangement joins TRBV5-6 to TRBJ1-2, with TRBD1 matching 11 bases. This CDR3 spans 18 amino acids. The V segment lost 0 bases and the J segment 0 bases; nucleotides outside the gene matches: 7. Germline-derived CDR1 and CDR2 are SGHDT and YYEEEE. The CDR3 region has the DNA TGTGCCAGCAGCTTGGCCTGGACAGGGGGCTCGGCTAACTATGGCTACACCTTC. Translation gives CASSLAWTGGSANYGYTF.

This sequence joins TRBV7-9 and TRBJ1-6; D remains unclear. This CDR3 spans 15 amino acids. V shed 0 bases and J shed 3 bases, with 6 bases lying between them. Germline CDR1 SEHNR, CDR2 FQNEAQ (reference sequence). The CDR3 loop reads CASSLARDYNSPLHF. Written as DNA, the CDR3 is TGTGCCAGCAGCTTAGCGAGAGACTATAATTCACCCCTCCACTTT.

The chain uses TRBV6-6 and TRBJ2-7, with D possibly being TRBD1 (6 bases). The V end was cut by 8 bases, the J end by 4 bases, with 12 bases between. CDR1 and CDR2 from the germline V gene are MNHNY and SVGAGI (reference sequence). The CDR3 loop spans 12 amino acids. CDR3 residues: CASGQGTYEQYF. As DNA, the CDR3 is TGTGCCAGCGGGCAGGGGACGTACGAGCAGTACTTC.

The chain combines TRBV6-5 with TRBJ2-7; D remains ambiguous. The V end lost 6 bases, the J end lost 4 bases, and 10 bases lay between the germline ends. Germline values: CDR1 MNHEY, CDR2 SVGAGI. This CDR3 is 12 amino acids long. CDR3 nucleotide sequence: TGTGCCAGCAGATTACAGATTTACGAGCAGTACTTC. Translation: CASRLQIYEQYF.

This rearrangement joins TRBV28 to TRBJ2-7; 9 bases align to TRBD2. Germline CDR1 and CDR2: MDHEN and SYDVKM. The junction had 6 bases not matched to a gene; V was cut back by 6 bases and J by 6 bases. This CDR3 is built from 13 residues. The CDR3 nucleotides are TGTGCCAGCAGCCGCGGGGGGGCCGGCGAGCAGTACTTC. This encodes CASSRGGAGEQYF.

The CDR3 spells CASSVGAGTAVSGNTIYF. The CDR3 DNA reads TGTGCCAGCAGCGTAGGGGCCGGGACAGCCGTCTCTGGAAACACCATATATTTT. The chain couples TRBV9 to TRBJ1-3; 7 bases align to TRBD1. The CDR3 totals 18 residues. The V segment lost 0 bases and the J segment 0 bases; nucleotides outside the gene matches: 9. Germline CDR1 is SGDLS and CDR2 is YYNGEE. The variable domain in full, with the rest retrieved from reference TRBV9 and TRBJ1-3, is DSGVTQTPKHLITATGQRVTLRCSPRSGDLSVYWYQQSLDQGLQFLIQYYNGEERAKGNILERFSAQQFPDLHSELNLSSLELGDSALYFCASSVGAGTAVSGNTIYFGEGSWLTVV.

The CDR3 nucleotides are TGTGCCAGCAGTTCCGCCTCGGGGTCATCGAACACCGGGGAGCTGTTTTTT. Translation: CASSSASGSSNTGELFF. The V gene is TRBV11-3, the J gene TRBJ2-2; D possibly corresponds to TRBD2 (5 bases). This CDR3 spans 17 amino acids. Germline V gene data show CDR1 as SGHNT and CDR2 as YENEEA. Trimming left V 6 bases short and J 0 bases short, with 17 bases between.

V and J are TRBV19 and TRBJ2-5; 8 nucleotides agree with TRBD1. CDR3 length: 14 amino acids. Unmatched junction bases numbered 6, after V lost 5 bases and J lost 4 bases. The germline V gene has CDR1 LNHDA and CDR2 SQIVND (reference sequence). CDR3 coding DNA: TGTGCCAGTAGTGTGACAGGGGTGGTAGAGACCCAGTACTTC. Translation gives CASSVTGVVETQYF.

The chain recombines TRBV6-5 with TRBJ2-7, with a possible D match to TRBD2 (6 bases). Looked up from germline, CDR1 is MNHEY and CDR2 is SVGAGI. The ends were cut back, 7 bases at V and 0 bases at J, with 10 bases in the middle. CDR3 size: 13 residues. CDR3 sequence (DNA): TGTGCCAGCACCCCGACTAGCTCCTACGAGCAGTACTTC. Translation: CASTPTSSYEQYF.

This clone was seen only once. The V gene is TRBV7-6, the J gene TRBJ1-5; D not certain. Germline assignment: CDR1 SGHVS and CDR2 FNYEAQ. Trimming took 0 bases from V and 3 from J, leaving 6 bases between them. This CDR3 has 14 amino acids. CDR3 residues: CASSLALANQPQHF. Here the CDR3 DNA reads TGTGCCAGCAGCTTAGCCTTGGCCAATCAGCCCCAGCATTTT.

V gene TRBV14 combines with J gene TRBJ2-7; D is possibly TRBD1 (5 bases). The CDR3 consists of 16 residues. V lost 1 base and J lost 2, with 15 bases in between. Germline CDR1 and CDR2: SGHDN and FVKESK. The CDR3 nucleotides are TGTGCCAGCAGCCAAGTTTCCAGGGCCCGCACCTACGAGCAGTACTTC. Protein product: CASSQVSRARTYEQYF.

This clone was detected only a few times. This CDR3 is also generated by other DNA sequences in the sample. The chain links TRBV7-3 to TRBJ2-1; TRBD1 matches at 7 bases. The CDR3 spans 13 residues. V gave up 5 bases and J gave up 5 bases; unmatched junction bases: 3. Germline V gene sequence: CDR1 SGHTA, CDR2 FQGTGA. This CDR3 reads CASSRDSHNEQFF. DNA of the CDR3: TGTGCCAGCAGCCGGGACAGTCACAATGAGCAGTTCTTC.

This clone was detected only a few times. This rearrangement joins TRBV4-3 to TRBJ2-1; D may be TRBD1 (6 bases). The CDR3 consists of 13 residues. Between the trimmed V and J ends, which lost 6 bases and 6 bases, there was a span of 12 bases. CDR1 is LGHNA, CDR2 YSLEER, per germline. The CDR3 bases are TGCGCCAGCAGTTTATGGGGGCGCAATGAGCAGTTCTTC. It codes for CASSLWGRNEQFF.

This chain joins TRBV18 and TRBJ2-3; 9 bases are shared with TRBD1. CDR3 length: 16 amino acids. V trimming: 0 bases; J trimming: 9 bases; junction bases outside the gene matches: 10. The germline V gene has CDR1 KGHSH and CDR2 LQKENI. The CDR3 region has the DNA TGTGCCAGCTCACCACCGGTGGGACAGGGAGTAGGGACGCAGTATTTT. Translated, it gives CASSPPVGQGVGTQYF.

This sequence joins TRBV5-1 and TRBJ2-7; 11 positions match TRBD1. V shed 3 bases, J shed 4 bases, and the junction held 3 bases outside the gene matches. Germline V gene lookup returns CDR1 SGHRS and CDR2 YFSETQ. This CDR3 has 14 amino acids. The CDR3 DNA is TGCGCCAGCAGCTGGACAGGGGGCGGATACGAGCAGTACTTC. Translating it yields CASSWTGGGYEQYF.

This clone occurred a few times. This chain links TRBV11-2 with TRBJ2-3; TRBD2 aligns across 9 bases. V lost 4 bases, J lost 6 bases, and 14 bases stayed unmatched. Germline V gene lookup returns CDR1 SGHAT and CDR2 FQNNGV. The CDR3 consists of 17 residues. The CDR3 spells CASSSIQGLALGDTQYF. In DNA form, the CDR3 reads TGTGCCAGCAGCTCGATCCAGGGACTAGCCCTAGGGGATACGCAGTATTTT.

The chain carries TRBV5-1 and TRBJ1-1, with 8 bases identical to TRBD1. The junction had 11 bases not matched to a gene; V was cut back by 4 bases and J by 3 bases. CDR1 and CDR2 from the germline V gene are SGHRS and YFSETQ. CDR3 size: 16 residues. The CDR3 sequence: CASSPRQGSDYTEAFF. The CDR3 nucleotides read TGCGCCAGCAGCCCGAGACAGGGGTCCGACTACACTGAAGCTTTCTTT.